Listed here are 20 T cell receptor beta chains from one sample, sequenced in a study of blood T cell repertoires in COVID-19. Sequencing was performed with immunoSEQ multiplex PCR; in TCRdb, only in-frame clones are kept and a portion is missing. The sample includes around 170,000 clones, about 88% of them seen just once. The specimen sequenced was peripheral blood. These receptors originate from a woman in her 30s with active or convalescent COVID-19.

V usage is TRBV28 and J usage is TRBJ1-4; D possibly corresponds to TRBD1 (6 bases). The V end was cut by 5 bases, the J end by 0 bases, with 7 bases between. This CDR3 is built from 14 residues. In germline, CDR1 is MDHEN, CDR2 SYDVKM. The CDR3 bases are TGTGCCAGCAGTAACAGGGCAACTAATGAAAAACTGTTTTTT. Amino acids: CASSNRATNEKLFF. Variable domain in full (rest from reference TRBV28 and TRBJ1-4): DVKVTQSSRYLVKRTGEKVFLECVQDMDHENMFWYRQDPGLGLRLIYFSYDVKMKEKGDIPEGYSVSREKKERFSLILESASTNQTSMYLCASSNRATNEKLFFGSGTQLSVL.

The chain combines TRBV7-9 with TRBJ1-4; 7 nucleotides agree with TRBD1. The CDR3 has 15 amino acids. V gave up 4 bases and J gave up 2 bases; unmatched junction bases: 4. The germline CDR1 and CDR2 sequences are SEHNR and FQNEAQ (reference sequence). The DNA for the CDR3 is TGTGCCAGCAGCTCACCGACAGGGACTAATGAAAAACTGTTTTTT. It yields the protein CASSSPTGTNEKLFF.

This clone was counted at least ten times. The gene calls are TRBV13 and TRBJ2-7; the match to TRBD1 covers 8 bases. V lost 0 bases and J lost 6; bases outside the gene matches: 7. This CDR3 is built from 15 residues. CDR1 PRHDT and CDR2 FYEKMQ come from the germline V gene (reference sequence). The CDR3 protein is CASSLGGTGFREQYF. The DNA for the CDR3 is TGTGCCAGCAGCTTAGGAGGGACAGGTTTCCGCGAGCAGTACTTC.

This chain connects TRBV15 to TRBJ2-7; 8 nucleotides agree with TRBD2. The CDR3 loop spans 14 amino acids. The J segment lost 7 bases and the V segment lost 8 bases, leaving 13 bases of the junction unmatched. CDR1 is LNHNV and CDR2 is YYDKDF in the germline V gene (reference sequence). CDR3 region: CATAEREQAREQYF. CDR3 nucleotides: TGTGCCACCGCGGAGCGGGAGCAGGCAAGGGAGCAGTACTTC. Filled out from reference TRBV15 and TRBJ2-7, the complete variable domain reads DAMVIQNPRYQVTQFGKPVTLSCSQTLNHNVMYWYQQKSSQAPKLLFHYYDKDFNNEADTPDNFQSRRPNTSFCFLDIRSPGLGDTAMYLCATAEREQAREQYFGPGTRLTVT.

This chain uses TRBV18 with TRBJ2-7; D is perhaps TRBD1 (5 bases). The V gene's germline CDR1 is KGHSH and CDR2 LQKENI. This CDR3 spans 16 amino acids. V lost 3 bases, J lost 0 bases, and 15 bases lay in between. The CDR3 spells CASSPSGALSSYEQYF. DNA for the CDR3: TGTGCCAGCTCACCGAGTGGGGCCCTGAGCTCCTACGAGCAGTACTTC.

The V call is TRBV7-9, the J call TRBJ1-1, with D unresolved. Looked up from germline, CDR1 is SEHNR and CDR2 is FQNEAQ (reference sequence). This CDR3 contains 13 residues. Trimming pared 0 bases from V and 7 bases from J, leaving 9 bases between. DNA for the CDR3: TGTGCCAGCAGCTTAGCCGCGGGTCATGAAGCTTTCTTT. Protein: CASSLAAGHEAFF.

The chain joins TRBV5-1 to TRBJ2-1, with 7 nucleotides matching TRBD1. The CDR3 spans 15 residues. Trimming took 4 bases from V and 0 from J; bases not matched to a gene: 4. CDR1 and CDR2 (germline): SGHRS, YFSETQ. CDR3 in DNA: TGCGCCAGCAGCCGAACAGGGGTCTCCTACAATGAGCAGTTCTTC. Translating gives CASSRTGVSYNEQFF.

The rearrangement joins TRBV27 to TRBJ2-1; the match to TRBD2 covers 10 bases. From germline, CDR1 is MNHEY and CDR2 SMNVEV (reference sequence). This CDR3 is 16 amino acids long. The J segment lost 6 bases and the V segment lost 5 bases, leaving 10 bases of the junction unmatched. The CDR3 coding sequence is TGTGCCAGCAGTCCCCGGCAGCGGGGGGGCTTCAATGAGCAGTTCTTC. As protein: CASSPRQRGGFNEQFF.

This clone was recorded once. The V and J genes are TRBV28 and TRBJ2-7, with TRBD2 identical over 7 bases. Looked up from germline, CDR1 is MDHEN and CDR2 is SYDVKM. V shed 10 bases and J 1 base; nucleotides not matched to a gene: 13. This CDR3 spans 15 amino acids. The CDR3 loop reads CATSGGGTRSYEQYF. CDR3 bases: TGTGCCACCTCGGGGGGAGGAACTAGGTCCTACGAGCAGTACTTC. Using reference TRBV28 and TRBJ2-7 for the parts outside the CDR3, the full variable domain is DVKVTQSSRYLVKRTGEKVFLECVQDMDHENMFWYRQDPGLGLRLIYFSYDVKMKEKGDIPEGYSVSREKKERFSLILESASTNQTSMYLCATSGGGTRSYEQYFGPGTRLTVT.

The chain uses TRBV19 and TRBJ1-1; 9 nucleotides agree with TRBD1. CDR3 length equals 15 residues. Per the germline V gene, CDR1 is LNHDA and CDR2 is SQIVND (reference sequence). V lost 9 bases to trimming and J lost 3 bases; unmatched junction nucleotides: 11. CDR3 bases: TGTGCCAGGTTGGGGACAGGGTGTTTGGACACTGAAGCTTTCTTT. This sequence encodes CARLGTGCLDTEAFF.

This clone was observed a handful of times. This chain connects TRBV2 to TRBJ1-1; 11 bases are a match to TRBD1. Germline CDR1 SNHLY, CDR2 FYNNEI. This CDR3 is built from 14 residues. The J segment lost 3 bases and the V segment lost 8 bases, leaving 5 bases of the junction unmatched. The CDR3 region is CASYGQGAHTEAFF. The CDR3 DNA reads TGTGCCAGCTACGGACAGGGGGCGCACACTGAAGCTTTCTTT. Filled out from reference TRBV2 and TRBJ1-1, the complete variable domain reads EPEVTQTPSHQVTQMGQEVILRCVPISNHLYFYWYRQILGQKVEFLVSFYNNEISEKSEIFDDQFSVERPDGSNFTLKIRSTKLEDSAMYFCASYGQGAHTEAFFGQGTRLTVV.

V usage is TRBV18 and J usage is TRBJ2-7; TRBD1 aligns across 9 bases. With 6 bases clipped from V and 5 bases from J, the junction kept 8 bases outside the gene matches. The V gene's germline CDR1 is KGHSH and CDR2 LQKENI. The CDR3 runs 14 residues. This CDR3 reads CASSPMTGGDEQYF. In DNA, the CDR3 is TGTGCCAGCTCCCCCATGACAGGGGGAGACGAGCAGTACTTC.

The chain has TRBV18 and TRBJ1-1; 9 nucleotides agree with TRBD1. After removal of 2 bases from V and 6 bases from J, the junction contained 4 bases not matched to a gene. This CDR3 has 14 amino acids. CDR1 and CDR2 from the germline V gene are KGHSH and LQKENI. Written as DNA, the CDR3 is TGTGCCAGCTCACCAATACAGGGGGCCTCTGAAGCTTTCTTT. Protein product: CASSPIQGASEAFF.

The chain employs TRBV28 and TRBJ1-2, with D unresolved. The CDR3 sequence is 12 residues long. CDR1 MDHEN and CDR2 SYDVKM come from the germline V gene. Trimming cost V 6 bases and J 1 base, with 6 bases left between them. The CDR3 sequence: CASSRNNYGYTF. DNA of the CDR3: TGTGCCAGCAGCAGGAATAACTATGGCTACACCTTC.

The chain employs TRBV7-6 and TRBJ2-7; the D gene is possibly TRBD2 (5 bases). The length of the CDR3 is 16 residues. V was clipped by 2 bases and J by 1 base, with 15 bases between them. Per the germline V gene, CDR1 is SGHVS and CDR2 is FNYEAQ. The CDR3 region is CASSLRPRTGSYEQYF. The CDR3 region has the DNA TGTGCCAGCAGCTTACGACCTAGGACGGGATCCTACGAGCAGTACTTC.

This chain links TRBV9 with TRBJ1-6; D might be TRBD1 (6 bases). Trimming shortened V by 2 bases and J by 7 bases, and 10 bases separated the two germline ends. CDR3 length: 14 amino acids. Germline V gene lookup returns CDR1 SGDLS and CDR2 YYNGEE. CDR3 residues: CASSVWDKNSPLHF. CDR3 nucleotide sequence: TGTGCCAGCAGCGTCTGGGACAAAAATTCACCCCTCCACTTT.

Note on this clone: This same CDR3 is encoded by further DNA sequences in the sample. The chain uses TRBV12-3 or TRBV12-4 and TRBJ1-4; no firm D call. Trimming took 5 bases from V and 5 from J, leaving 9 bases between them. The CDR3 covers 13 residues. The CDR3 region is CASSPQLNEKLFF. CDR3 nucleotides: TGTGCCAGCAGTCCCCAACTCAATGAAAAACTGTTTTTT.

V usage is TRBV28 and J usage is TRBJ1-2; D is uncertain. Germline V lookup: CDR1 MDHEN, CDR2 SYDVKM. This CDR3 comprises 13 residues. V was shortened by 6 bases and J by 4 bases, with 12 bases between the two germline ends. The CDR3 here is CASRSTIIYGYTF. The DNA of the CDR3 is TGTGCCAGCAGATCTACGATTATCTATGGCTACACCTTC.

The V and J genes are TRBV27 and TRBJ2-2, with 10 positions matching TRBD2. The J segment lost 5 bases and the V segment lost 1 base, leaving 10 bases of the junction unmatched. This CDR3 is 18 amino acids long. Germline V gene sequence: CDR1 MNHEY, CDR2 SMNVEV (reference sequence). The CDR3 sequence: CASSLYRWDSGRTGELFF. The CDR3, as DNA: TGTGCCAGCAGTTTATATCGATGGGATAGCGGGAGGACCGGGGAGCTGTTTTTT.

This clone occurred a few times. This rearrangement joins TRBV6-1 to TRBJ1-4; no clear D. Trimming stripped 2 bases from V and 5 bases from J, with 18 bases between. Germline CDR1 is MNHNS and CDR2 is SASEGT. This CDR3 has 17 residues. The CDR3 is CASSERRADAWNEKLFF. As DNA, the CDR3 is TGTGCCAGCAGTGAAAGGAGGGCAGACGCTTGGAATGAAAAACTGTTTTTT.